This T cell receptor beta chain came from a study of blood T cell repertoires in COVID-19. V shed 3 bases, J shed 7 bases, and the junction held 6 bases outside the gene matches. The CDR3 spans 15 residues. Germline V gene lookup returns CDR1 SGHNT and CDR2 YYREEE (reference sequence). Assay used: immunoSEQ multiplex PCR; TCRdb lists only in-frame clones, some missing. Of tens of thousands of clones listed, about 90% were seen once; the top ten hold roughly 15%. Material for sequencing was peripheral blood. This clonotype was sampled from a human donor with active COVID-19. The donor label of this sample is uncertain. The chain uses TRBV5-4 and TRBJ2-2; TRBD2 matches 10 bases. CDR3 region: CASSSAGGLVGELFF. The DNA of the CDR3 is TGTGCCAGCAGCTCAGCGGGGGGGCTTGTCGGGGAGCTGTTTTTT.